This TCR beta chain originates from a study of beta chain features in type 1 diabetes (dated by TCRdb to the late 2010s). The study in broad terms: Mean age, gender distribution, total cell number and subset yield were not different between patients and healthy donors. A total of 90 million to 140 million sorted cells were examined across all samples, and RNA yield correlated strongly with the number of cells per subset. The study compared TCRB repertoires of sorted circulating CD4+ T cell subsets between recently diagnosed type 1 diabetes patients and matched healthy donors. Regulatory and stem cell-like memory subsets were isolated from only 8 patients and about eight healthy donors, whereas naive and central memory subsets came from all 30 or so donors. General findings and caveats noted by the study authors: At VDJ recombination sites, patients with type 1 diabetes made fewer insertions and deleted more nucleotides, a pattern implying thymic rearrangement abnormalities. Sequencing cDNA rather than genomic DNA could over-represent highly expressing activated cells, although activation and CD3 levels did not differ between groups. Naive, central memory and regulatory TCRB repertoires appeared to be more similar among patients than among healthy donors. Only small numbers of individuals were included in the HLA sub-analyses, which left unresolved whether HLA type had any influence on TCRB rearrangement. Shorter templates might have been favored by PCR, but patient and control samples were amplified and corrected together, so both groups would have been affected equally by any skew. In all four CD4+ subsets, TCRB CDR3 length was moderately but significantly shorter in type 1 diabetes patients.

From its cysteine to its phenylalanine, the CDR3 spans 18 amino acids. The sequence is cut down to CDR3 DNA, 54 bases in frame from base 1. For CDR1 and CDR2, the germline V gene lists LGHNA and YSLEER. V and J are trimmed by 1 base and 3 bases, and the gene matches miss 10 bases of the junction. Comment on this clone: Its target antigen remains unknown. No quality values exist for individual bases; no much larger clone is one base distant.

The High Capacity cDNA Reverse Transcription Kit was used to reverse transcribe all of the isolated RNA, meaning that expressed TCRB transcripts were what got sequenced. Deep immunoSEQ sequencing was applied to naive, central memory and regulatory T cell samples, giving an average of roughly 3.6 million total reads per sample. Sorted cells were lysed in RLT buffer, and RNA was extracted using DNase-treated RNeasy Micro or Mini kits according to cell number. To prevent cross-contamination, each cell subset was processed individually, whereas patient and healthy donor samples were processed jointly. TCRB sequences were amplified from cDNA with the immunoSEQ multiplex PCR, producing 87-bp fragments spanning the CDR3 region. Amplicons were sequenced on the Illumina HiSeq platform. Per the source publication's procedure: PCR bias was computationally corrected using synthetic template baselines, reads within Hamming distance 2 were collapsed, and singletons that could not be merged were discarded. Reads were aligned against IMGT to assign V, D and J genes, CDR3 length and insertions or deletions at six rearrangement sites. Within each subset, clonotype counts were normalized to the number of sorted cells before true diversity and Gini coefficients were calculated with the tcR R package. Repertoire sharing was quantified using the overlap coefficient calculated on TCRB nucleotide sequences. Out-of-frame TCRB sequences from naive cells were analyzed to stand in for the pre-selection repertoire. Not all clones reach the TCRdb copy of this immuneACCESS table, which keeps in-frame sequences only. Checked studies attribute under half of the gap to unresolved V genes and leave the rest unexplained. V and J calls and clone size follow that table, whereas D and trimming were derived from the DNA. The sample table lists about 340,000 clones, roughly 14% of them with a count of one. Together, the top ten hold roughly 0.015% of the sample.

A single peripheral blood draw of 90 to 150 mL on average was collected from each donor into heparinised tubes. A BD FACSAria II was used to sort naive, central memory, regulatory and stem cell-like memory CD4+ T cells with a panel that included CD45RO, CCR7, CD25, CD127, CD95 and CD27. Every sorted population had a purity above 95%. Right away, PBMCs were isolated by Lymphoprep density gradient centrifugation and were stained directly, with no culture step. So that batch effects would be minimized, each experiment stained and sorted samples in pairs, pairing one healthy donor with one patient. Specimen: naive CD4+ T cells from blood. The label giving this sample's cell subset or site can be read as: true naive CD4+ T cells. The clonotype originates from a woman younger than 30 with type 1 diabetes. The rearrangement combines TRBV4-3 with TRBJ2-5; TRBD1 matches 11 bases in the middle. The sequenced DNA is TGCGCCAGCAGCCAAGTGGTTGGGACAGGGGGGATCAAAGAGACCCAGTACTTC. This is translated as CASSQVVGTGGIKETQYF.